The subject of this entry is one TCR beta chain. Its antigen is still unknown. Extremely preterm deliveries at roughly 22-28 weeks of gestation provided the preterm samples. About 18,000 to 110,000 naive CD8+ T cells were sorted per sample. The data stem from a study of naive CD8 T cells in extremely preterm neonates. Findings and caveats of the study: Preterm CDR3s were shorter than older groups', with fewer N additions and less trimming. Shared CDR3 nucleotide sequences: preterm roughly 2.7%, term approximately 0.4%, children about 0.029%, adults about 0.0095%.

The CDR3 loop spans 14 amino acids. After removal of 6 bases from V and 0 bases from J, the junction contained 0 bases not matched to a gene. Germline lookup yields CDR1 LNHDA and CDR2 SQIVND (reference sequence). Clones were read by immunoSEQ multiplex PCR, and TCRdb kept only the in-frame ones, dropping some. The sample contains fewer than 25,000 clones, approximately 88% of which appear only once. The receptor's source is a boy who was born preterm. The V call is TRBV19, the J call TRBJ2-7; 12 nucleotides match TRBD2. The source material was naive CD8+ T cells from cord blood. CDR3 in amino acids: CASRLAGGSYEQYF. CDR3 nucleotide sequence: TGTGCCAGTAGACTAGCGGGGGGCTCCTACGAGCAGTACTTC.